A selection of T cell receptor beta chains follows, all from one sample in a study of T cell responses to AZD1222 COVID-19 vaccine. Method: immunoSEQ multiplex PCR; TCRdb's copy keeps in-frame clones and lacks some. This repertoire shows 120,000 to 150,000 clones, about nine tenths found once; its top ten account for roughly 3.1%. This sample comprised peripheral blood, obtained on day 0 of AZD1222 vaccination. These receptors all stem from an adult in good health. Both conserved end residues are part of each CDR3. D genes are given only for firm matches. Part of the rows lack a size; the others show once, few, many or a class for expanded clones.

d_gene	v_gene	abundance	j_gene	CDR3nt	CDR3aa
.	TRBV6-1	few	TRBJ2-2	TGTGCCAGCAGTGACCCCCGTACAGACAGCACCGGGGAGCTGTTTTTT	CASSDPRTDSTGELFF
TRBD1	TRBV18	few	TRBJ2-7	TGTGCCAGCTCGACGGGACAGGGCGAGCAGTACTTC	CASSTGQGEQYF
.	TRBV7-6	.	TRBJ2-6	TGTGCCAGTAGAGGGTTGTCCGGGGCCAACGTCCTGACTTTC	CASRGLSGANVLTF
.	TRBV4-2	.	TRBJ1-3	TGTGCCAGCAGCCAAGAGGGGGGGCCTGGAAACACCATATATTTT	CASSQEGGPGNTIYF
.	TRBV5-6	.	TRBJ1-5	TGTGCCAGCAGCTCAGGTTTACATCAGCCCCAGCATTTT	CASSSGLHQPQHF
.	TRBV7-2	.	TRBJ2-4	TGTGCCAGCAGCTTTGCCAAGGGCATTCAGTACTTC	CASSFAKGIQYF
.	TRBV12-3/TRBV12-4	.	TRBJ2-7	TGTGCCAGCAGACCGGGACGCACCTACGAGCAGTACTTC	CASRPGRTYEQYF
TRBD1	TRBV19	.	TRBJ1-1	TGTGCCAGTCGGACAGGGTCGGGCACTGAAGCTTTCTTT	CASRTGSGTEAFF
.	TRBV13	.	TRBJ1-2	TGTGCCAGCAGCCTCGGTTTCAAACCAGCGGACGGCTACACCTTC	CASSLGFKPADGYTF
TRBD2	TRBV6-1	.	TRBJ2-4	TGTGCCAGCAGTGAAGGGGGGGAGGGGGCCAAAAACATTCAGTACTTC	CASSEGGEGAKNIQYF
.	TRBV2	.	TRBJ1-2	TGTGCCAGCAGTGAAGCGGGCAGTGCCTATGGCTACACCTTC	CASSEAGSAYGYTF
.	TRBV19	.	TRBJ2-1	TGTGCCAGTAGTACGGCCGCCTTGCGGGGCACTTCCTACAATGAGCAGTTCTTC	CASSTAALRGTSYNEQFF
.	TRBV10-3	.	TRBJ1-3	TGTGCCATCGGGAGGGTGGGAGGCTCTGGAAACACCATATATTTT	CAIGRVGGSGNTIYF
.	TRBV23-1	.	TRBJ1-2	TGCGCCAGCAGTCGTTTTGCACTCCGGGACTATGGCTACACCTTC	CASSRFALRDYGYTF
TRBD1	TRBV24-1	.	TRBJ1-2	TGTGCCACCAGTGATTTACGACAGGGCTATGGCTACACCTTC	CATSDLRQGYGYTF
TRBD2	TRBV3-1/TRBV3-2	.	TRBJ2-3	TGTGCCAGCAGCCAAGATCCCGGTGGTAGCGGGGGGTCCACAGATACGCAGTATTTT	CASSQDPGGSGGSTDTQYF